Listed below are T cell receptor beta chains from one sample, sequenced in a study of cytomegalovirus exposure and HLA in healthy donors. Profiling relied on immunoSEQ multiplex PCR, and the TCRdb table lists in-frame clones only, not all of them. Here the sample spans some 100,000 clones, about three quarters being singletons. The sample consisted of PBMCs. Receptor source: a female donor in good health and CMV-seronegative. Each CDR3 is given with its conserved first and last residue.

CDR3aa: CASSVEQGVNNEQFF; v_gene: TRBV9; j_gene: TRBJ2-1
CDR3aa: CASTASGGNEQFF; v_gene: TRBV23-1; j_gene: TRBJ2-1
CDR3aa: CASSHRTGRHTEAFF; v_gene: TRBV4-1; j_gene: TRBJ1-1
CDR3aa: CASSLDGRTSGALAETQYF; v_gene: TRBV5-1; j_gene: TRBJ2-5
CDR3aa: CASSLVPGGPTNEKLFF; v_gene: TRBV7-8; j_gene: TRBJ1-4
CDR3aa: CASSVVAVRGVYTGELFF; v_gene: TRBV9; j_gene: TRBJ2-2
CDR3aa: CASSAWTEGNTIYF; v_gene: TRBV5-1; j_gene: TRBJ1-3
CDR3aa: CASSTGQGGHTEAFF; v_gene: TRBV6-5; j_gene: TRBJ1-1
CDR3aa: CASSPGQGNNQPQHF; v_gene: TRBV7-9; j_gene: TRBJ1-5
CDR3aa: CASGGGSENQETQYF; v_gene: TRBV11-2; j_gene: TRBJ2-5
CDR3aa: CASSGGGGVGWDGSYEQYF; v_gene: TRBV10-1; j_gene: TRBJ2-7
CDR3aa: CATSDRGPGYTF; v_gene: TRBV15; j_gene: TRBJ1-2
CDR3aa: CAIRGTGKNYGYTF; v_gene: TRBV10-3; j_gene: TRBJ1-2
CDR3aa: CASGGNTEAFF; v_gene: TRBV9; j_gene: TRBJ1-1
CDR3aa: CASSLSGQGSYEQYF; v_gene: TRBV27; j_gene: TRBJ2-7
CDR3aa: CASSKSSGGHETQYF; v_gene: TRBV10-2; j_gene: TRBJ2-5
CDR3aa: CASSLESTSTDTQYF; v_gene: TRBV5-1; j_gene: TRBJ2-3
CDR3aa: CAISTTHSYEQYF; v_gene: TRBV10-3; j_gene: TRBJ2-7
CDR3aa: CASSLGDSSEQYF; v_gene: TRBV7-8; j_gene: .
CDR3aa: CASSLEVAFYEQYF; v_gene: TRBV7-9; j_gene: TRBJ2-7
CDR3aa: CASSEFGQGAVDTQYF; v_gene: TRBV6-1; j_gene: TRBJ2-3
CDR3aa: CASSIDRNNEQFF; v_gene: TRBV7-2; j_gene: TRBJ2-1
CDR3aa: CASREDRVPFPLHF; v_gene: TRBV6-5; j_gene: TRBJ1-6
CDR3aa: CASSHRRGFQETQYF; v_gene: TRBV7-9; j_gene: TRBJ2-5
CDR3aa: CATSRGVRGPIYGYTF; v_gene: TRBV15; j_gene: TRBJ1-2
CDR3aa: CASRMTAWGRGDIQYF; v_gene: TRBV27; j_gene: TRBJ2-4
CDR3aa: CASSQSRVDSFGYTF; v_gene: TRBV16; j_gene: TRBJ1-2
CDR3aa: CASSIVQFHNEQFF; v_gene: TRBV27; j_gene: TRBJ2-1
CDR3aa: CASSEKAGGPDTQYF; v_gene: TRBV6-4; j_gene: TRBJ2-3
CDR3aa: CAISERRDTDTQYF; v_gene: TRBV10-3; j_gene: TRBJ2-3
CDR3aa: CASSDWGGRNSPLHF; v_gene: TRBV2; j_gene: TRBJ1-6
CDR3aa: CASSEVEAEVAFF; v_gene: TRBV4-2; j_gene: TRBJ1-1
CDR3aa: CASSFSGAYGYTF; v_gene: TRBV5-5; j_gene: TRBJ1-2
CDR3aa: CATSREVGAGYEQYF; v_gene: TRBV15; j_gene: TRBJ2-7
CDR3aa: CASSLGDRIYGYTF; v_gene: TRBV5-1; j_gene: TRBJ1-2
CDR3aa: CASSPRMMTGVVDEQFF; v_gene: TRBV9; j_gene: TRBJ2-1
CDR3aa: CASTPGQGKVYTF; v_gene: TRBV19; j_gene: TRBJ1-2
CDR3aa: CASSVRLNTEAFF; v_gene: TRBV10-2; j_gene: TRBJ1-1
CDR3aa: CASSELQGIGVTDTQYF; v_gene: TRBV9; j_gene: TRBJ2-3
CDR3aa: CASSEVDRGYGYTF; v_gene: TRBV2; j_gene: TRBJ1-2
CDR3aa: CASSLRTGVTGELFF; v_gene: TRBV9; j_gene: TRBJ2-2
CDR3aa: CASSSPSNYEQYF; v_gene: TRBV11-2; j_gene: TRBJ2-7